This record concerns one T cell receptor beta chain sequence. With 4 bases removed from V and 3 bases from J, the gap between germline ends came to 9 bases. Germline V gene lookup returns CDR1 GTSNPN and CDR2 SVGIG (reference sequence). The CDR3 covers 12 residues. PCR amplification relied on 60 Vbeta primers (plus 13 Jbeta primers). The method was immunoSEQ multiplex PCR; TCRdb's version includes in-frame clones alone and lacks a portion of them. The table includes around 200,000 clones, approximately 85% detected once. The data belong to a study of cytomegalovirus exposure and HLA in healthy donors.

Sequenced material: PBMCs. This chain links TRBV30 with TRBJ1-2, with a tentative D call TRBD1 (6 bases). This clonotype was obtained from a woman between 50 and 59 years old in good health and CMV-seronegative. The CDR3 loop reads CAWTGTHYGYTF. CDR3 in DNA: TGTGCCTGGACAGGGACACACTATGGCTACACCTTC.